This T cell receptor (beta chain) comes out of a study of PD-1 blockade in classical Hodgkin lymphoma. Sequencing was performed with immunoSEQ multiplex PCR; in TCRdb, only in-frame clones are kept and a portion is missing. The sample consists of some 10,000 clones, around 75% of them appearing once. This clone was picked up a small number of times. Exposure to brentuximab vedotin varied, and each patient had relapsed following autologous stem cell transplantation. The V and J ends lost 5 bases and 5 bases respectively, with 12 bases between them. Germline lookup yields CDR1 SEHNR and CDR2 FQNEAQ (reference sequence). CDR3 length equals 13 residues.

Sequences were derived from peripheral blood mononuclear cells (PBMCs), sampled at baseline. This chain links TRBV7-9 with TRBJ2-5; D unclear. This clonotype originated in a human donor with classical Hodgkin lymphoma. The CDR3 sequence is CASSPVGIETQYF. CDR3 DNA sequence: TGTGCCAGCAGCCCCGTGGGCATCGAGACCCAGTACTTC.